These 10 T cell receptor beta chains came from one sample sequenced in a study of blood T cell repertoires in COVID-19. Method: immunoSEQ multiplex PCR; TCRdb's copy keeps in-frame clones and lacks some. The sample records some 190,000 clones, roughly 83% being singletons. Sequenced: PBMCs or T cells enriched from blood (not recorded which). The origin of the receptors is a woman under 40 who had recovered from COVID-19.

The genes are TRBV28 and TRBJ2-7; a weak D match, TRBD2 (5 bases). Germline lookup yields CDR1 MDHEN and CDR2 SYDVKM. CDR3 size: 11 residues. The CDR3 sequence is CAAPIGGEQYV. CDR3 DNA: TGTGCAGCCCCCATCGGAGGCGAGCAGTACGTC.

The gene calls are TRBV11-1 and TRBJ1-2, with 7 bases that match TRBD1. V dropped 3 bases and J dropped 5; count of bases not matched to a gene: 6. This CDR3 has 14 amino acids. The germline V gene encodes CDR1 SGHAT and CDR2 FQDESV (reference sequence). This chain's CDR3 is CASSLRPQGYGYTF. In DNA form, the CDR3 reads TGTGCCAGCAGCTTGCGACCACAGGGGTATGGCTACACCTTC.

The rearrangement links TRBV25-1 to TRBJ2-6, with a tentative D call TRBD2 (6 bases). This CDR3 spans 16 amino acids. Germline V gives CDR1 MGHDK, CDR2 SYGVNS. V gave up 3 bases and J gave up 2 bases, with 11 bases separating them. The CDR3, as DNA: TGTGCCAGCAGTGACCTTCTAGCGACTGGGGCCAACGTCCTGACTTTC. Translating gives CASSDLLATGANVLTF. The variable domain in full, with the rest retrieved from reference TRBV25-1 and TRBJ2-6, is EADIYQTPRYLVIGTGKKITLECSQTMGHDKMYWYQQDPGMELHLIHYSYGVNSTEKGDLSSESTVSRIRTEHFPLTLESARPSHTSQYLCASSDLLATGANVLTFGAGSRLTVL.

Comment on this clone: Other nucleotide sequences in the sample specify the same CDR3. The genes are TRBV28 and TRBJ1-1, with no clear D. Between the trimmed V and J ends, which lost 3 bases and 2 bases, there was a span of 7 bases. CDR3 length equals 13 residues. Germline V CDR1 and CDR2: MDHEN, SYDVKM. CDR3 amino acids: CASSFGGNTEAFF. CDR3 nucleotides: TGTGCCAGCAGTTTCGGCGGTAACACTGAAGCTTTCTTT. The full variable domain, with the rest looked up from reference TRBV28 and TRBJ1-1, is DVKVTQSSRYLVKRTGEKVFLECVQDMDHENMFWYRQDPGLGLRLIYFSYDVKMKEKGDIPEGYSVSREKKERFSLILESASTNQTSMYLCASSFGGNTEAFFGQGTRLTVV.

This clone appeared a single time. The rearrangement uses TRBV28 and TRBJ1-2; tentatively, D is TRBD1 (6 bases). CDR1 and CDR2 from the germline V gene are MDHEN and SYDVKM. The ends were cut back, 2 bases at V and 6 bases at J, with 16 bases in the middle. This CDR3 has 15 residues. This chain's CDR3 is CASSLRGAARNGYTF. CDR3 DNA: TGTGCCAGCAGTTTACGGGGGGCGGCAAGGAATGGCTACACCTTC.

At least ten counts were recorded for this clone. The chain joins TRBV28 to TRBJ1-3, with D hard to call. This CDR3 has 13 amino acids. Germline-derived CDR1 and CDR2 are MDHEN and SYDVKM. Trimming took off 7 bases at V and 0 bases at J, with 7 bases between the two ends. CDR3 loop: CASTEVSGNTIYF. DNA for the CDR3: TGTGCCAGCACTGAGGTCTCTGGAAACACCATATATTTT. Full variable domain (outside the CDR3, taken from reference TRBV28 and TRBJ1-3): DVKVTQSSRYLVKRTGEKVFLECVQDMDHENMFWYRQDPGLGLRLIYFSYDVKMKEKGDIPEGYSVSREKKERFSLILESASTNQTSMYLCASTEVSGNTIYFGEGSWLTVV.

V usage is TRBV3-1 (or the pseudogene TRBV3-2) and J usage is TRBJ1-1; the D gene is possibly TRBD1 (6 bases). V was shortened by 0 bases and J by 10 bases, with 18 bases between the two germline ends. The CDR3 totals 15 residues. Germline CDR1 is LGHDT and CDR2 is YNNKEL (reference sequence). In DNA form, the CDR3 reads TGTGCCAGCAGCCAAGATATAGGGGGGGGAAATGGAGCTTTCTTT. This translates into CASSQDIGGGNGAFF.

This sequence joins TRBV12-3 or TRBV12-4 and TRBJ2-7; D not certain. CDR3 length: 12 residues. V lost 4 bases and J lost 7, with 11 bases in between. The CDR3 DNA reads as TGTGCCAGCAGTTCCCCCCCGAGGGAGCAGTACTTC. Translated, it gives CASSSPPREQYF.

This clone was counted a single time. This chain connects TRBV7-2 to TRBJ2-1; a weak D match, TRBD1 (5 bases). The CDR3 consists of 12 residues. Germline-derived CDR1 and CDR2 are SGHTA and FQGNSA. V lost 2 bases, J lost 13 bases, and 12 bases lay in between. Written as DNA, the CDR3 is TGTGCCAGCAGCTTAAACAGGATAGCCCAGTTCTTC. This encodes CASSLNRIAQFF.

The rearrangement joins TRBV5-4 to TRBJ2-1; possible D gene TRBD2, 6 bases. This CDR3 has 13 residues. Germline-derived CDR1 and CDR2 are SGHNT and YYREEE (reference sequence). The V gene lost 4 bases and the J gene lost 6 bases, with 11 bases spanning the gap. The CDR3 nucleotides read TGTGCCAGCAGCATGGGGACTGTCAATGAGCAGTTCTTC. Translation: CASSMGTVNEQFF.